Listed below are T cell receptor beta chains from one sample, sequenced in a study of blood T cell repertoires in COVID-19. Here immunoSEQ multiplex PCR was the method, and the copy in TCRdb shows in-frame clones only, minus some. The sample has about 36,000 clones, 90% seen once. The sequenced material came from peripheral blood. These receptors were collected from a human donor in a cohort sampled during active COVID-19. Each CDR3 is given with its conserved first and last residue. A D gene is named only where the DNA matches it firmly. Clone size is stated in some rows and not others, as once, few, many or a class when expanded.

v_gene: TRBV7-9; len: 15; d_gene: NA; abundance: NA; j_gene: TRBJ1-1; CDR3aa: CASSLALGGPTEAFF; CDR3nt: TGTGCCAGCAGCTTAGCGCTCGGGGGACCCACTGAAGCTTTCTTT
v_gene: TRBV14; len: 13; d_gene: NA; abundance: NA; j_gene: TRBJ2-1; CDR3aa: CASSQTYVDEQFF; CDR3nt: TGTGCCAGCAGCCAAACCTACGTGGATGAGCAGTTCTTC
v_gene: TRBV27; len: 16; d_gene: NA; abundance: NA; j_gene: TRBJ1-2; CDR3aa: CASRPWGSRDFYGYTF; CDR3nt: TGTGCCAGCAGGCCATGGGGGTCCAGGGACTTCTATGGCTACACCTTC
v_gene: TRBV11-2; len: 14; d_gene: TRBD2; abundance: NA; j_gene: TRBJ2-7; CDR3aa: CASSPLAGIYEQYF; CDR3nt: TGTGCCAGCAGCCCACTAGCGGGAATCTACGAGCAGTACTTC
v_gene: TRBV20-1; len: 13; d_gene: NA; abundance: NA; j_gene: TRBJ1-4; CDR3aa: CSASGPGIQKLFF; CDR3nt: TGCAGTGCGAGTGGCCCGGGGATACAAAAACTGTTTTTT
v_gene: TRBV24-1; len: 15; d_gene: NA; abundance: NA; j_gene: TRBJ2-7; CDR3aa: CATSDKQAGSYEQYF; CDR3nt: TGTGCCACCAGTGATAAACAGGCCGGATCCTACGAGCAGTACTTC
v_gene: TRBV27; len: 14; d_gene: NA; abundance: NA; j_gene: TRBJ2-7; CDR3aa: CASVKGRGGYEQYF; CDR3nt: TGTGCCAGCGTTAAGGGGCGGGGAGGCTACGAGCAGTACTTC
v_gene: TRBV27; len: 13; d_gene: TRBD1; abundance: NA; j_gene: TRBJ1-4; CDR3aa: CASSTGTAEKLFF; CDR3nt: TGTGCCAGCAGTACGGGGACAGCAGAAAAACTGTTTTTT
v_gene: TRBV5-1; len: 15; d_gene: NA; abundance: once; j_gene: TRBJ2-1; CDR3aa: CASSSDPAGYNEQFF; CDR3nt: TGCGCCAGCAGCTCCGACCCCGCGGGATACAATGAGCAGTTCTTC
v_gene: TRBV5-1; len: 15; d_gene: TRBD1; abundance: NA; j_gene: TRBJ2-3; CDR3aa: CASNQNTGARDTQYF; CDR3nt: TGCGCCAGCAACCAAAATACAGGGGCACGGGATACGCAGTATTTT
v_gene: TRBV19; len: 12; d_gene: NA; abundance: NA; j_gene: TRBJ2-1; CDR3aa: CASSSGFHEQFF; CDR3nt: TGTGCCAGTAGCTCCGGGTTCCATGAGCAGTTCTTC
v_gene: TRBV4-3; len: 15; d_gene: NA; abundance: NA; j_gene: TRBJ2-7; CDR3aa: CASSQVAGAPYEQYF; CDR3nt: TGCGCCAGCAGCCAAGTCGCAGGTGCTCCCTACGAGCAGTACTTC
v_gene: TRBV11-2; len: 16; d_gene: TRBD2; abundance: NA; j_gene: TRBJ2-7; CDR3aa: CASSLVVSGRSNEQYF; CDR3nt: TGTGCCAGCAGCTTAGTGGTTAGCGGGAGGTCCAACGAGCAGTACTTC
v_gene: TRBV24-1; len: 16; d_gene: NA; abundance: NA; j_gene: TRBJ2-5; CDR3aa: CATSDSMVPGQETQYF; CDR3nt: TGTGCCACCAGTGATTCTATGGTGCCGGGCCAAGAGACCCAGTACTTC
v_gene: TRBV21-1; len: 13; d_gene: NA; abundance: NA; j_gene: TRBJ2-7; CDR3aa: CASMGQGSYEQYF; CDR3nt: TGTGCCAGCATGGGACAGGGGTCCTACGAGCAGTACTTC
v_gene: TRBV2; len: 14; d_gene: NA; abundance: NA; j_gene: TRBJ2-5; CDR3aa: CASSELQAQETQYF; CDR3nt: TGTGCCAGCAGTGAACTACAGGCTCAAGAGACCCAGTACTTC
v_gene: TRBV5-1; len: 13; d_gene: NA; abundance: NA; j_gene: TRBJ2-5; CDR3aa: CASSSQGGETQYF; CDR3nt: TGCGCCAGCAGCTCACAGGGTGGGGAGACCCAGTACTTC
v_gene: TRBV6-5; len: 13; d_gene: NA; abundance: NA; j_gene: TRBJ2-7; CDR3aa: CASSYEGGREQYF; CDR3nt: TGTGCCAGCAGTTACGAGGGGGGGCGCGAGCAGTACTTC
v_gene: TRBV9; len: 15; d_gene: TRBD2; abundance: once; j_gene: TRBJ2-1; CDR3aa: CASSIGLAGVDEQFF; CDR3nt: TGTGCCAGCAGCATCGGACTAGCGGGAGTGGATGAGCAGTTCTTC
v_gene: TRBV19; len: 18; d_gene: NA; abundance: NA; j_gene: TRBJ1-4; CDR3aa: CASSNPLRSSYRNEKLFF; CDR3nt: TGTGCCAGTAGTAACCCGCTCCGGTCAAGCTACAGGAATGAAAAACTGTTTTTT
v_gene: TRBV5-4; len: 13; d_gene: NA; abundance: NA; j_gene: TRBJ2-1; CDR3aa: CASSLRGGNEQFF; CDR3nt: TGTGCCAGCAGCTTGAGGGGTGGAAATGAGCAGTTCTTC
v_gene: TRBV7-2; len: 13; d_gene: NA; abundance: NA; j_gene: TRBJ1-1; CDR3aa: CASSPHRDTEAFF; CDR3nt: TGTGCCAGCAGCCCACACAGGGACACTGAAGCTTTCTTT
v_gene: TRBV19; len: 15; d_gene: NA; abundance: NA; j_gene: TRBJ2-3; CDR3aa: CASSGGHTSTDTQYF; CDR3nt: TGTGCCAGTAGTGGGGGACACACTAGCACAGATACGCAGTATTTT
v_gene: TRBV18; len: 15; d_gene: TRBD1; abundance: once; j_gene: TRBJ2-7; CDR3aa: CASSLEGQASYEQYF; CDR3nt: TGTGCCAGCTCACTTGAGGGACAGGCATCCTACGAGCAGTACTTC
v_gene: TRBV27; len: 15; d_gene: NA; abundance: NA; j_gene: TRBJ1-1; CDR3aa: CASSSTGRMNTEAFF; CDR3nt: TGTGCCAGCAGTTCCACCGGGAGAATGAACACTGAAGCTTTCTTT
v_gene: TRBV2; len: 15; d_gene: NA; abundance: few; j_gene: TRBJ1-6; CDR3aa: CASSVRGGGGSPLHF; CDR3nt: TGTGCCAGCAGCGTCAGGGGCGGCGGGGGTTCACCCCTCCACTTT
v_gene: TRBV2; len: 15; d_gene: TRBD1; abundance: NA; j_gene: TRBJ1-5; CDR3aa: CASSVEQGARQPQHF; CDR3nt: TGTGCCAGCAGTGTTGAACAGGGGGCTAGGCAGCCCCAGCATTTT
v_gene: TRBV6-5; len: 15; d_gene: NA; abundance: NA; j_gene: TRBJ1-5; CDR3aa: CASSRAGTGNQPQHF; CDR3nt: TGTGCCAGCAGTCGTGCGGGCACAGGCAATCAGCCCCAGCATTTT
v_gene: TRBV7-9; len: 15; d_gene: TRBD1; abundance: NA; j_gene: TRBJ1-2; CDR3aa: CASSPWTGVGDGYTF; CDR3nt: TGTGCCAGCAGCCCGTGGACAGGGGTGGGGGATGGCTACACCTTC
v_gene: TRBV7-9; len: 15; d_gene: TRBD2; abundance: NA; j_gene: TRBJ2-7; CDR3aa: CASSSLAGYSYEQYF; CDR3nt: TGTGCCAGCAGCTCGCTAGCGGGATACTCCTACGAGCAGTACTTC
v_gene: TRBV7-9; len: 12; d_gene: NA; abundance: NA; j_gene: TRBJ2-1; CDR3aa: CASSLVTNEQFF; CDR3nt: TGTGCCAGCAGCTTAGTCACTAATGAGCAGTTCTTC
v_gene: TRBV5-1; len: 15; d_gene: TRBD2; abundance: NA; j_gene: TRBJ2-7; CDR3aa: CASSVTSGRAEEQYF; CDR3nt: TGCGCCAGCAGCGTGACTAGCGGGAGGGCCGAAGAGCAGTACTTC
v_gene: TRBV28; len: 14; d_gene: NA; abundance: NA; j_gene: TRBJ1-6; CDR3aa: CASNDSLYNSPLHF; CDR3nt: TGTGCCAGCAATGACAGCTTATATAATTCACCCCTCCACTTT
v_gene: TRBV19; len: 15; d_gene: NA; abundance: NA; j_gene: TRBJ1-3; CDR3aa: CASSTAVSSGNTIYF; CDR3nt: TGTGCCAGTAGTACTGCGGTGAGCTCTGGAAACACCATATATTTT
v_gene: TRBV5-6; len: 16; d_gene: NA; abundance: NA; j_gene: TRBJ2-2; CDR3aa: CASSLFQRSNTGELFF; CDR3nt: TGTGCCAGCAGCTTGTTCCAGCGCTCGAACACCGGGGAGCTGTTTTTT
v_gene: TRBV6-6; len: 13; d_gene: NA; abundance: NA; j_gene: TRBJ2-1; CDR3aa: CASSLDSYNEQFF; CDR3nt: TGTGCCAGCAGTTTGGACAGCTACAATGAGCAGTTCTTC
v_gene: TRBV7-2; len: 12; d_gene: NA; abundance: NA; j_gene: TRBJ2-7; CDR3aa: CASSLSRQGPYF; CDR3nt: TGTGCCAGCAGCTTAAGCCGGCAGGGGCCGTACTTC
v_gene: TRBV5-1; len: 14; d_gene: NA; abundance: NA; j_gene: TRBJ2-1; CDR3aa: CASSGSGTYNEQFF; CDR3nt: TGCGCCAGCAGCGGGAGTGGAACTTACAATGAGCAGTTCTTC
v_gene: TRBV5-1; len: 14; d_gene: NA; abundance: once; j_gene: TRBJ2-1; CDR3aa: CASSLGTSYNEQFF; CDR3nt: TGCGCCAGCAGCTTGGGTACTAGCTACAATGAGCAGTTCTTC
v_gene: TRBV28; len: 14; d_gene: NA; abundance: NA; j_gene: TRBJ2-5; CDR3aa: CASSPRLPPETQYF; CDR3nt: TGTGCCAGCAGCCCGAGGTTACCGCCAGAGACCCAGTACTTC
v_gene: TRBV9; len: 15; d_gene: TRBD2; abundance: NA; j_gene: TRBJ2-1; CDR3aa: CASSVGREVGDEQFF; CDR3nt: TGTGCCAGCAGCGTAGGCCGGGAGGTGGGCGATGAGCAGTTCTTC
v_gene: TRBV25-1; len: 15; d_gene: TRBD1; abundance: NA; j_gene: TRBJ1-2; CDR3aa: CASSATGVIGYGYTF; CDR3nt: TGTGCCAGCAGTGCTACAGGGGTAATTGGCTATGGCTACACCTTC
v_gene: TRBV5-5; len: 12; d_gene: NA; abundance: NA; j_gene: TRBJ1-1; CDR3aa: CASSLDAREAFF; CDR3nt: TGTGCCAGCAGCTTGGATGCCAGAGAAGCTTTCTTT
v_gene: TRBV10-2; len: 14; d_gene: NA; abundance: NA; j_gene: TRBJ2-2; CDR3aa: CASRPSVQPGELFF; CDR3nt: TGCGCCAGCAGGCCGTCGGTGCAACCCGGGGAGCTGTTTTTT
v_gene: TRBV12-3/TRBV12-4; len: 13; d_gene: NA; abundance: NA; j_gene: TRBJ1-1; CDR3aa: CASQGQFNTEAFF; CDR3nt: TGTGCCAGCCAAGGACAGTTCAACACTGAAGCTTTCTTT
v_gene: TRBV2; len: 16; d_gene: TRBD2; abundance: NA; j_gene: TRBJ2-7; CDR3aa: CASKEWEGLSSYEQYF; CDR3nt: TGTGCCAGCAAGGAGTGGGAGGGCCTCAGCTCCTACGAGCAGTACTTC
v_gene: TRBV6-5; len: 15; d_gene: TRBD2; abundance: NA; j_gene: TRBJ2-2; CDR3aa: CASRWTSGNTGELFF; CDR3nt: TGTGCCAGCCGCTGGACTAGCGGGAACACCGGGGAGCTGTTTTTT
v_gene: TRBV4-3; len: 14; d_gene: NA; abundance: NA; j_gene: TRBJ2-2; CDR3aa: CASSSFPGTGELFF; CDR3nt: TGCGCCAGCAGCTCTTTTCCGGGCACCGGGGAGCTGTTTTTT
v_gene: TRBV11-1; len: 13; d_gene: NA; abundance: NA; j_gene: TRBJ2-7; CDR3aa: CASRSTGTYEQYF; CDR3nt: TGTGCCAGCAGATCTACCGGGACCTACGAGCAGTACTTC
v_gene: TRBV14; len: 17; d_gene: NA; abundance: NA; j_gene: TRBJ2-1; CDR3aa: CASSQDVGRAIYNEQFF; CDR3nt: TGTGCCAGCAGCCAAGATGTGGGCAGGGCCATCTACAATGAGCAGTTCTTC
v_gene: TRBV18; len: 14; d_gene: TRBD2; abundance: NA; j_gene: TRBJ2-5; CDR3aa: CASSPQSGRETQYF; CDR3nt: TGTGCCAGCTCACCCCAAAGCGGGAGAGAGACCCAGTACTTC
v_gene: TRBV3-1/TRBV3-2; len: 17; d_gene: TRBD1; abundance: NA; j_gene: TRBJ1-3; CDR3aa: CASSRIVTGGSGNTIYF; CDR3nt: TGTGCCAGCAGCCGAATAGTCACAGGGGGATCGGGAAACACCATATATTTT
v_gene: TRBV7-9; len: 14; d_gene: TRBD1; abundance: NA; j_gene: TRBJ2-5; CDR3aa: CASSGDRGVETQYF; CDR3nt: TGTGCCAGCAGCGGGGACAGGGGTGTAGAGACCCAGTACTTC
v_gene: TRBV27; len: 15; d_gene: TRBD1; abundance: NA; j_gene: TRBJ2-7; CDR3aa: CASRIRQGLSYEQYF; CDR3nt: TGTGCCAGCAGGATTAGACAGGGTCTCTCCTACGAGCAGTACTTC
v_gene: TRBV19; len: 16; d_gene: NA; abundance: medium-sized; j_gene: TRBJ2-7; CDR3aa: CASSIDSSWGPYEQYF; CDR3nt: TGTGCCAGTAGTATTGACAGTTCCTGGGGCCCCTACGAGCAGTACTTC
v_gene: TRBV6-5; len: 15; d_gene: NA; abundance: NA; j_gene: TRBJ2-3; CDR3aa: CASTRTVGATDTQYF; CDR3nt: TGTGCCAGCACTAGAACGGTGGGGGCCACAGATACGCAGTATTTT
v_gene: TRBV20-1; len: 15; d_gene: TRBD1; abundance: NA; j_gene: TRBJ2-3; CDR3aa: CSASVPGGRTDTQYF; CDR3nt: TGCAGTGCTAGTGTGCCAGGGGGCCGCACAGATACGCAGTATTTT
v_gene: TRBV28; len: 14; d_gene: NA; abundance: NA; j_gene: TRBJ1-5; CDR3aa: CASNSGYIKQPQHF; CDR3nt: TGTGCCAGCAACTCAGGGTATATTAAGCAGCCCCAGCATTTT